What follows are 28 T cell receptor beta chains derived from one specimen sequenced in a study of T cells in Graves' hyperthyroidism and ophthalmopathy. The CDR3 regions of TCR beta were amplified from RNA transcripts. The HTBI primer set drove a first-round RT-PCR of the TCR CDR3. Via MiXCR, TCRdb re-called the multiplex PCR reads, giving one row per CDR3 protein. The sample lists approximately 600,000 distinct CDR3 sequences, about a fifth occurring once. The sequenced sample consisted of blood. These receptor sequences come from a man aged 30 to 39 with Graves' ophthalmopathy.

This clonotype showed up just once. Being one base from a much bigger clone, this may be a read error. The chain combines TRBV28 with TRBJ2-1, with a possible D match to TRBD2 (6 bases). The CDR3 is made up of 14 amino acids. Germline V CDR1 and CDR2: MDHEN, SYDVKM. The CDR3 region is CPSSWGGTYNEQFF. The CDR3 DNA is TGTCCCAGCAGTTGGGGCGGGACTTACAATGAGCAGTTCTTC.

The genes are TRBV29-1 and TRBJ2-1, with D maybe TRBD2 (5 bases). V was trimmed by 4 bases and J by 7 bases, leaving 17 bases between them. The CDR3 is made up of 14 amino acids. Germline CDR1 is SQVTM and CDR2 is ANQGSEA. CDR3 nucleotides: TGCAGCGTTGCCCGGACTCCGGTCGGTAATGAGCAGTTCTTC. Its translation: CSVARTPVGNEQFF.

This clonotype was seen only a few times. The chain recombines TRBV4-3 with TRBJ2-3; D is undetermined. Trimming pared 0 bases from V and 2 bases from J, leaving 12 bases between. Germline values: CDR1 LGHNA, CDR2 YSLEER. The CDR3 extends over 16 amino acids. In DNA form, the CDR3 reads TGCGCCAGCAGCCAAGATTGGGCAGACCTCACAGATACGCAGTATTTT. It is translated as CASSQDWADLTDTQYF.

The genes are TRBV28 and TRBJ2-4; D may match TRBD1 or TRBD2 (5 bases each). The CDR3 is made up of 14 amino acids. CDR1 and CDR2 (germline): MDHEN, SYDVKM. Trimming removed 6 bases at V and 6 bases at J, with 15 bases between. For the CDR3, the DNA is TGTGCCAGCAGCGGACACGCAAGCGGAAACATTCAGTACTTC. Protein sequence: CASSGHASGNIQYF.

On this clonotype: Since a much larger clone is just one base distant, this may be a read error. The rearrangement uses TRBV3-1 and TRBJ2-7; D may be TRBD1 (6 bases). Germline CDR1 LGHDT, CDR2 YNNKEL (reference sequence). Trimming removed 4 bases at V and 3 bases at J, with 7 bases between. The CDR3 loop spans 12 amino acids. In DNA, the CDR3 is TGTGCCAGCAGCCGGGACAACTACGAGCAGTACTTC. Residues: CASSRDNYEQYF.

This clonotype has a count of ten or more. The chain couples TRBV10-3 to TRBJ2-5; D not certain. V gave up 3 bases and J gave up 2 bases, with 13 bases separating them. CDR1 and CDR2 (germline): ENHRY, SYGVKD. The CDR3 has 15 amino acids. The CDR3 nucleotides are TGTGCCATCAGTGATCAACTACTAACGCAAGAGACCCAGTACTTC. Its translation: CAISDQLLTQETQYF.

This clonotype has ten or more counts. This sequence joins TRBV7-6 and TRBJ2-1; D call uncertain. Trimming stripped 5 bases from V and 4 bases from J, with 12 bases between. CDR3 length: 14 residues. Germline V gene lookup returns CDR1 SGHVS and CDR2 FNYEAQ. The CDR3 nucleotides read TGTGCCAGCAGCAACGCGCAGCCTTACAATGAGCAGTTCTTC. Translation gives CASSNAQPYNEQFF.

This clonotype was recorded at least ten times. The chain carries TRBV20-1 and TRBJ2-1; D is possibly TRBD2 (6 bases). Germline V gene data show CDR1 as DFQATT and CDR2 as SNEGSKA (reference sequence). The CDR3 extends over 16 amino acids. V shed 7 bases and J shed 0 bases, with 19 bases lying between them. In DNA form, the CDR3 reads TGCAGTGTGGGGGGAGAACGGCTGGTCTCCTACAATGAGCAGTTCTTC. Its protein is CSVGGERLVSYNEQFF.

V is TRBV29-1 and J is TRBJ2-1, with 10 bases lining up with TRBD2. The CDR3 is 15 amino acids. The V gene's germline CDR1 is SQVTM and CDR2 ANQGSEA. Losses at the gene ends were 4 bases for V and 0 bases for J; bases not matched to a gene: 3. DNA of the CDR3: TGCAGCGTTGGCGGACTAGCGGTCTCCTACAATGAGCAGTTCTTC. This encodes CSVGGLAVSYNEQFF.

This sequence joins TRBV28 and TRBJ1-3; TRBD1 agrees at 8 bases. The CDR3 consists of 14 residues. Germline CDR1 MDHEN, CDR2 SYDVKM. V lost 8 bases and J lost 4; bases outside the gene matches: 7. The DNA for the CDR3 is TGTGCCAGCCTCGCAGGGGGCACGGGAAACACCATATATTTT. This encodes CASLAGGTGNTIYF.

The rearrangement joins TRBV13 to TRBJ2-7; 8 bases match TRBD1. CDR3 length: 14 residues. J lost 3 bases, V lost 5 bases, and 6 bases had no gene match. CDR1 is PRHDT, CDR2 FYEKMQ, per germline (reference sequence). The CDR3: CASSRLGQVYEQYF. The CDR3 bases are TGTGCCAGCAGCCGCCTGGGACAGGTCTACGAGCAGTACTTC.

V and J are TRBV5-1 and TRBJ1-5; D is perhaps TRBD1 (5 bases). Germline V gives CDR1 SGHRS, CDR2 YFSETQ. Trimming pared 7 bases from V and 6 bases from J, leaving 14 bases between. The CDR3 has 13 amino acids. The CDR3 nucleotides read TGCGCCAGCGGACCGGGACCTAGTCAGCCCCAGCATTTT. This translates into CASGPGPSQPQHF.

This clonotype was recorded at least ten times. The V call is TRBV28, the J call TRBJ2-7, with D possibly TRBD2 on 5 matching bases. Per germline, CDR1 MDHEN and CDR2 SYDVKM. V lost 6 bases, J lost 5 bases, and 14 bases lay in between. CDR3 length: 13 residues. The CDR3 loop reads CASSLRRPNEQYF. The CDR3 DNA reads as TGTGCCAGCAGCCTAAGGAGGCCGAACGAGCAGTACTTC.

The chain uses TRBV3-1 and TRBJ1-5; D is possibly TRBD1 (5 bases). Per germline, CDR1 LGHDT and CDR2 YNNKEL (reference sequence). Trimming removed 1 base at V and 7 bases at J, with 11 bases between. The CDR3 is made up of 14 amino acids. CDR3 nucleotide sequence: TGTGCCAGCAGCCAAGGGCCAGGGCCCCAGCCCCAGCATTTT. Its protein product is CASSQGPGPQPQHF. Together with reference TRBV3-1 and TRBJ1-5, the CDR3 gives the full variable domain: DTAVSQTPKYLVTQMGNDKSIKCEQNLGHDTMYWYKQDSKKFLKIMFSYNNKELIINETVPNRFSPKSPDKAHLNLHINSLELGDSAVYFCASSQGPGPQPQHFGDGTRLSIL.

The chain's CDR3 is CATSKVAPGDEQFF. CDR3 sequence (DNA): TGTGCCACCAGCAAGGTTGCCCCCGGCGATGAGCAGTTCTTC. The chain has TRBV15 and TRBJ2-1; D gene ambiguous. Germline loops: CDR1 LNHNV, CDR2 YYDKDF (reference sequence). Trimming shortened V by 4 bases and J by 8 bases, and 15 bases separated the two germline ends. The length of the CDR3 is 14 residues.

V is TRBV6-1 and J is TRBJ2-2, with D perhaps matching TRBD1 (7 bases). CDR3 length equals 16 residues. V was clipped by 7 bases and J by 1 base, with 16 bases between them. The germline V gene has CDR1 MNHNS and CDR2 SASEGT. This CDR3 reads CASTGAGTVNTGELFF. For the CDR3, the DNA is TGTGCCAGCACCGGCGCGGGGACAGTGAACACCGGGGAGCTGTTTTTT.

In this sample, this clonotype turned up many times. This chain joins TRBV5-1 and TRBJ1-1; D is perhaps TRBD1 (6 bases). The CDR3 has 15 amino acids. Germline V gene data show CDR1 as SGHRS and CDR2 as YFSETQ. V was clipped by 4 bases and J by 0 bases, with 13 bases between them. The CDR3 here is CASSPAGQLNTEAFF. In nucleotides, the CDR3 is TGCGCCAGCAGCCCGGCCGGACAGTTGAACACTGAAGCTTTCTTT.

This clonotype was counted between two and nine times. This chain's CDR3 is CASSLGRGELDYEQYF. The CDR3 DNA sequence: TGCGCCAGCAGCTTGGGTCGGGGGGAGCTTGACTACGAGCAGTACTTC. This chain links TRBV5-1 with TRBJ2-7; TRBD2 matches at 7 bases. This CDR3 region has 16 residues. CDR1 SGHRS and CDR2 YFSETQ come from the germline V gene. The V gene end was trimmed by 0 bases and the J gene end by 3 bases; junction bases not matched to a gene: 9.

This clonotype showed up many times. The chain uses TRBV18 and TRBJ2-3; D uncertain. CDR1 and CDR2 from the germline V gene are KGHSH and LQKENI. CDR3 size: 13 residues. V shed 5 bases and J shed 5 bases, with 11 bases lying between them. The chain's CDR3 is CASSSSSRDTQYF. For the CDR3, the DNA is TGTGCCAGCTCATCCAGCTCAAGAGATACGCAGTATTTT.

This clonotype was recorded a few times. The chain has TRBV5-1 and TRBJ2-5, with a weak D call TRBD2 (6 bases). V lost 2 bases and J 2 bases, leaving 10 bases between the germline ends. This CDR3 has 14 amino acids. CDR1 SGHRS and CDR2 YFSETQ come from the germline V gene. The CDR3 reads CASSLGEAQETQYF. The CDR3 coding sequence is TGCGCCAGCAGCTTAGGGGAGGCGCAAGAGACCCAGTACTTC.

The CDR3 DNA sequence: TGTGCCAGCAGCTTAGTTTCAGGGGGGGGCGAGCAGTACTTC. Protein: CASSLVSGGGEQYF. The chain has TRBV11-2 and TRBJ2-7; D possibly matches TRBD1 or TRBD2 (7 bases each). V shed 1 base and J shed 6 bases, with 13 bases lying between them. The germline V gene encodes CDR1 SGHAT and CDR2 FQNNGV. The CDR3 has 14 residues. Using reference TRBV11-2 and TRBJ2-7 for the parts outside the CDR3, the full variable domain is EAGVAQSPRYKIIEKRQSVAFWCNPISGHATLYWYQQILGQGPKLLIQFQNNGVVDDSQLPKDRFSAERLKGVDSTLKIQPAKLEDSAVYLCASSLVSGGGEQYFGPGTRLTVT.

V and J are TRBV24-1 and TRBJ2-1; tentative D call: TRBD2 (6 bases). Germline CDR1 KGHDR, CDR2 SFDVKD. The CDR3 covers 15 residues. Trimming took 5 bases from V and 7 from J, leaving 17 bases between them. The CDR3 DNA follows: TGTGCCACCAGTGGAGCTAGCGTGAGGGCTAATGAGCAGTTCTTC. Translating gives CATSGASVRANEQFF.

The chain is built from TRBV10-3 and TRBJ2-2, with 9 bases identical to TRBD1. The junction had 6 bases not matched to a gene; V was cut back by 10 bases and J by 6 bases. This CDR3 is 13 amino acids long. Germline loops: CDR1 ENHRY, CDR2 SYGVKD. CDR3 DNA: TGTGCCAACCGGGACAGGGAACCCGGGGAGCTGTTTTTT. Amino acid sequence: CANRDREPGELFF.

J is TRBJ1-1 and V is TRBV29-1, with D uncertain. Trimming stripped 6 bases from V and 0 bases from J, with 11 bases between. The CDR3 runs 13 residues. Germline V CDR1 and CDR2: SQVTM, ANQGSEA. Here the CDR3 DNA reads TGCAGCGTGCTCAGACTTATGAACACTGAAGCTTTCTTT. Translation gives CSVLRLMNTEAFF. Drawing the rest from reference TRBV29-1 and TRBJ1-1, the complete variable domain is SAVISQKPSRDICQRGTSLTIQCQVDSQVTMMFWYRQQPGQSLTLIATANQGSEATYESGFVIDKFPISRPNLTFSTLTVSNMSPEDSSIYLCSVLRLMNTEAFFGQGTRLTVV.

This clonotype was found many times. The rearrangement links TRBV12-3 or TRBV12-4 to TRBJ2-1; 7 bases match TRBD2. V trimming: 6 bases; J trimming: 6 bases; junction bases outside the gene matches: 8. The CDR3 extends over 14 amino acids. As DNA, the CDR3 is TGTGCCAGCAGCCTGCAAGGACTAGGCAATGAGCAGTTCTTC. Its translation: CASSLQGLGNEQFF.

This clonotype has a handful of counts. This chain joins TRBV14 and TRBJ2-1; perhaps TRBD1 as D (5 bases). CDR1 SGHDN and CDR2 FVKESK come from the germline V gene. This CDR3 is 17 amino acids long. Trimming cost V 4 bases and J 4 bases, with 20 bases left between them. This chain's CDR3 is CASSRLDVGLQYNEQFF. The CDR3 DNA is TGTGCCAGCAGCCGGCTAGACGTGGGGCTACAGTACAATGAGCAGTTCTTC.

This clonotype was seen repeatedly, ten times or more. V gene TRBV5-1 combines with J gene TRBJ2-3; the match to TRBD2 covers 11 bases. With 5 bases clipped from V and 6 bases from J, the junction kept 11 bases outside the gene matches. The CDR3 consists of 16 residues. Germline assignment: CDR1 SGHRS and CDR2 YFSETQ. The CDR3 DNA reads as TGCGCCAGCAGTGAGGGACTAGCGGCTTCTCAGGATACGCAGTATTTT. The encoded protein is CASSEGLAASQDTQYF.

The chain employs TRBV19 and TRBJ2-7; 7 bases are a match to TRBD2. The trim removed 2 bases at V and 6 bases at J, leaving 7 bases unmatched. This CDR3 spans 14 amino acids. Germline values: CDR1 LNHDA, CDR2 SQIVND (reference sequence). CDR3 DNA sequence: TGTGCCAGTAGTATACGCGGGAGCTCTCGCGAGCAGTACTTC. Translated: CASSIRGSSREQYF.